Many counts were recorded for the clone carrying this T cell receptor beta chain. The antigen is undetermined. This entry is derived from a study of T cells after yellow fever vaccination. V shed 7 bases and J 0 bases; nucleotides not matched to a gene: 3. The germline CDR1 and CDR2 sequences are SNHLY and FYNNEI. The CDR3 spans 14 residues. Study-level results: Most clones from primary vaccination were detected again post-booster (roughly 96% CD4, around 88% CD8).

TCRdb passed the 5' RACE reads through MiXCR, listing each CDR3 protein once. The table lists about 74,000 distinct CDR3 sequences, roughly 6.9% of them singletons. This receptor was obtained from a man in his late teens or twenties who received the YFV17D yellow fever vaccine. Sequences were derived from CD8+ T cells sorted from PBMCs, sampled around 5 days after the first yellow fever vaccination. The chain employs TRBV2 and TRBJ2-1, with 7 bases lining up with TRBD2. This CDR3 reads CASTGDYSYNEQFF. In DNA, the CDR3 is TGTGCCAGCACTGGGGACTACTCCTACAATGAGCAGTTCTTC.